Listed here is a single T cell receptor (beta chain). This clone was observed a single time. Its antigen specificity is not known. Per-base quality was not reported, and no clone a single base away is much larger than it. Per the germline V gene, SGHRS is the CDR1 and YFSETQ is the CDR2. The CDR3, cysteine through phenylalanine, is 14 amino acids long. CDR3 DNA only is kept here, 42 bases in frame from base 1. V is clipped by 4 bases and J by 4 bases, and the sequence between their germline boundaries is 15 bases long. TCRB CDR3 regions were amplified from roughly 1.8 ug genomic DNA, or all available DNA if less, using the immunoSEQ assay. The multiplex PCR relied on 60 forward primers for TCR V beta segments and 13 reverse primers for J beta segments. To estimate the number of reads per starting template, synthetic control templates were added to each sample at limiting dilution. Reads of 87 bp were generated by sequencing on the Illumina HiSeq System. The paper's processing steps were these. To remove PCR and sequencing errors, closely related sequences were merged with a nearest neighbor algorithm. TCR overlap was defined as the percentage of unique tumor TCR beta sequences that were also present in the same patient's peripheral blood. TCRdb obtained this table from immuneACCESS and retained in-frame rearrangements with V and J assigned. These tables miss some clones; where compared with another copy, unresolved V genes account for less than half of the shortfall, and the remainder is unexplained. The V and J calls and clone size were taken over from that table, and D and trimming were inferred from the DNA. The sample table contains about 64,000 clones; only one count was recorded for around 83% of them. The ten largest clones take up 7% to 10% of the sample.

To be selected, patients needed enough residual fresh-frozen tumor tissue and more than two years of available survival data. None of the glioblastoma patients carried an isocitrate dehydrogenase mutation, although molecular status otherwise varied. PBMC were collected before vaccination, two weeks after the third vaccination, and at tumor progression if tumor progression occurred. Genomic DNA was extracted with the Qiagen DNeasy Blood extraction Kit. The data belong to a study of glioma-infiltrating T cells after dendritic cell vaccination (dated by TCRdb to between 2015 and 2016). Background on the whole study: The cohort included some 15 glioblastoma patients drawn from Phase I and II dendritic cell vaccination trials, of whom 9 were newly diagnosed and 6 had recurrent disease. Patients received autologous tumor lysate-pulsed dendritic cell vaccination between about 2003 and 2013. The vaccine was prepared from monocyte-derived dendritic cells that were cultured for roughly seven days with IL-4 and GM-CSF and then pulsed overnight with autologous tumor lysate. Tumor-infiltrating lymphocyte content was quantified and tumor and blood repertoires were compared in dendritic cell-vaccinated glioblastoma patients by deep sequencing of TCR beta CDR3 regions. Survival after dendritic cell vaccination was correlated with TCR sequencing metrics, including TIL content and tumor-blood repertoire overlap. Patients received three intradermal dendritic cell vaccine injections at biweekly intervals in the arm below the axilla.

Overall study outcomes, separate from this receptor: The TCR overlap response model with three groups was called speculative and said to need prospective validation. After dendritic cell vaccination, a higher estimated pretreatment TIL content predicted longer time to progression and longer overall survival. TCR clonality showed no direct relationship with survival, which suggests that a diverse polyclonal response may be important. The cohort was small and heterogeneous, with few patients having full blood and tumor sets and even fewer initial-recurrent tumor pairs.

The TCR sequence derives from a human donor with glioblastoma. Recombination linked TRBV5-1 to TRBJ2-7, and perhaps TRBD2 as D gene, on 5 matching bases. Sample: blood, taken before dendritic cell vaccination. The CDR3 protein sequence reads: CASSTELGGYEQYF. The nucleotide sequence is given as TGCGCCAGCAGCACCGAGTTGGGCGGGTACGAGCAGTACTTC.